This T cell receptor (beta chain) originates from a study of vaccination effects on CD4 cells after COVID-19. As concerns this clone: Its antigen is not identified.

CDR1 and CDR2 (germline): SQVTM, ANQGSEA. The CDR3 extends over 12 amino acids. Trimming stripped 3 bases from V and 0 bases from J, with 5 bases between. Findings and limits, study-wide: In the late period after vaccination, infection- and vaccine-induced clones contracted markedly. Few convalescent patients and no early post-infection timepoints were included in the study. Nearly all vaccine-induced clones in healthy recipients recognized only SARS-CoV-2.

Sequenced by immunoSEQ multiplex PCR; TCRdb stores in-frame clones only, minus some. The repertoire includes around 37,000 clones, approximately 74% of them detected once, and around 3% sits in the top ten. It was after around eleven days of culture that CD4+ T cells were isolated. Days 3 and 7 were when half the medium was replaced with IL-2 medium. V and J are TRBV29-1 and TRBJ2-5; no definite D call. This clonotype was sampled from a human donor who received a COVID-19 vaccine. Sequenced here: CD4+ T cells from PBMCs cultured without peptide, sampled before COVID-19 vaccination. CDR3 sequence reads: CSVDRNQETQYF. CDR3 nucleotides: TGCAGCGTTGACAGGAACCAAGAGACCCAGTACTTC.